This T cell receptor (beta chain) emerged from a study of shared clonotypes between healthy human individuals. Assay used: immunoSEQ multiplex PCR; TCRdb lists only in-frame clones, some missing. The sample consists of hundreds of thousands of clones, about 90% of them appearing once. Positively selected for CCR7, the CD45RO-negative cells used as naive CD8 cells excluded terminally differentiated effector memory CD45RA+ cells. CDR1 is SNHLY and CDR2 is FYNNEI in the germline V gene. The CDR3 length equals 11 residues, ends included. On this clone itself: Likely a read error: the CDR3 ends without its conserved phenylalanine or tryptophan. The DNA is omitted, as the CDR3 cannot be located on it reliably, and the CDR3 follows TCRdb's listing.

Sequencing input: naive CD8+ T cells sorted from blood. The genes are TRBV2 and TRBJ1-2. This sequence originates from a young man in good health. The CDR3 protein is CASFSFDRSYG.